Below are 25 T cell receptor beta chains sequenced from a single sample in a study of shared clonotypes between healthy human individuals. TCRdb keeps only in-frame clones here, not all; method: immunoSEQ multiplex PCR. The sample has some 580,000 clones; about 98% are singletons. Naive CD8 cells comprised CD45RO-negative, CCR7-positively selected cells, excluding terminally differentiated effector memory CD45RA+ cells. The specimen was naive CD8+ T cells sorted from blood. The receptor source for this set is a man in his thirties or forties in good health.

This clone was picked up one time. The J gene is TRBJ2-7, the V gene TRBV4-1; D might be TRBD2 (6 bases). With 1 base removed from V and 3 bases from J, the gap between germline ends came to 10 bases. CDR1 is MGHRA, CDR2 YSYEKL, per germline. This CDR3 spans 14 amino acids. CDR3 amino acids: CASSQAGVGYEQYF. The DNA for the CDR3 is TGCGCCAGCAGCCAAGCGGGAGTCGGCTACGAGCAGTACTTC.

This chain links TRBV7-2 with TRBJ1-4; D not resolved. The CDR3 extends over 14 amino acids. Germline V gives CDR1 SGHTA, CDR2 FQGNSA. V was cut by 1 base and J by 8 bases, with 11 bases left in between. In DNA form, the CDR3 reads TGTGCCAGCAGCTTAGTGGGTGTGAAGGAAAAACTGTTTTTT. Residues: CASSLVGVKEKLFF.

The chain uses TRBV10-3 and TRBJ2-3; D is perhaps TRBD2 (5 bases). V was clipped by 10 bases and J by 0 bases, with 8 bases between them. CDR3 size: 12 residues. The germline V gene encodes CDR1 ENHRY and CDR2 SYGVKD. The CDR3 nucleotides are TGTGCCAGCGGGTCTAGCACAGATACGCAGTATTTT. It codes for CASGSSTDTQYF.

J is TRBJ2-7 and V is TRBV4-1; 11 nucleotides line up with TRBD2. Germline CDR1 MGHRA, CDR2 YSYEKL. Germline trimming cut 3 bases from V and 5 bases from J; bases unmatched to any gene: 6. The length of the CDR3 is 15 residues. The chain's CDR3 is CASSHRLAGFDEQYF. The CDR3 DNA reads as TGCGCCAGCAGCCATCGACTAGCGGGGTTCGACGAGCAGTACTTC.

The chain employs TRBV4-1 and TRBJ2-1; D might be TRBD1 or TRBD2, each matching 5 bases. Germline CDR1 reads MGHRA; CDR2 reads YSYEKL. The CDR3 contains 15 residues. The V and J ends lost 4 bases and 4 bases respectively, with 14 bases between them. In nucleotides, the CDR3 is TGCGCCAGCAGCCCTCGAGCCGGGGCGTACAATGAGCAGTTCTTC. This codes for CASSPRAGAYNEQFF.

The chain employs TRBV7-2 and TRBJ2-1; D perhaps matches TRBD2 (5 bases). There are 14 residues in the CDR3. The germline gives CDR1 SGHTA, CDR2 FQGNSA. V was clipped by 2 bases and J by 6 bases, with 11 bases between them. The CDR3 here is CASSLRSGSNEQFF. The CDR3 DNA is TGTGCCAGCAGCTTACGGAGCGGATCCAATGAGCAGTTCTTC.

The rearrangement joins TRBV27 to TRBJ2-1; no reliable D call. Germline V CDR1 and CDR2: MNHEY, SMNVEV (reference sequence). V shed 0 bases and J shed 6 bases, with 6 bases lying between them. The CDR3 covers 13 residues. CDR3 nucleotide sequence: TGTGCCAGCAGTTTATCGAATAGCAATGAGCAGTTCTTC. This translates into CASSLSNSNEQFF.

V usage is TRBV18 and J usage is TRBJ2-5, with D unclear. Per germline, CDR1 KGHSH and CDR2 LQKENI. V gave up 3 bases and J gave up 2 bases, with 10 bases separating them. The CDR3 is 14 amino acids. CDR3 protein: CASSPVEQQETQYF. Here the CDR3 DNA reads TGTGCCAGCTCACCTGTTGAGCAGCAAGAGACCCAGTACTTC.

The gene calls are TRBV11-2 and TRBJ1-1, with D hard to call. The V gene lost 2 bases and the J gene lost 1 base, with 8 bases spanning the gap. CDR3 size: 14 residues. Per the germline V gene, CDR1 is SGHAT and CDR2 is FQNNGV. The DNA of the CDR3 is TGTGCCAGCAGCTTATCGGTAGGGAACACTGAAGCTTTCTTT. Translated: CASSLSVGNTEAFF.

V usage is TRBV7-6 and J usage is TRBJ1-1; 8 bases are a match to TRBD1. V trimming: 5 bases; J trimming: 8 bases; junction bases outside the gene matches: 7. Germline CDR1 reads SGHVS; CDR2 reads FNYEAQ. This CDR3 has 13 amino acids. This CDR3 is CASSPSGGSEAFF. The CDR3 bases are TGTGCCAGCAGCCCCTCAGGGGGCTCGGAAGCTTTCTTT.

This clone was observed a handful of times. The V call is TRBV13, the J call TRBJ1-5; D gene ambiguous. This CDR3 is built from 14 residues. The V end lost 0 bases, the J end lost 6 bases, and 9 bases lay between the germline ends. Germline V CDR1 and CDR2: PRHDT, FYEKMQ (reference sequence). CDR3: CASSLGGVGQPQHF. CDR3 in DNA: TGTGCCAGCAGCTTAGGCGGGGTTGGTCAGCCCCAGCATTTT.

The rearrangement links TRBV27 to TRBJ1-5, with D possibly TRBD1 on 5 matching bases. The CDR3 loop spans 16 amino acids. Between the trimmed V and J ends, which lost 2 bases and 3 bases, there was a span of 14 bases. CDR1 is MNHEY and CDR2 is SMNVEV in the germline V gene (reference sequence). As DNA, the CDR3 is TGTGCCAGCAGTTTAACAGGCATCCTCCCCAATCAGCCCCAGCATTTT. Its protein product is CASSLTGILPNQPQHF.

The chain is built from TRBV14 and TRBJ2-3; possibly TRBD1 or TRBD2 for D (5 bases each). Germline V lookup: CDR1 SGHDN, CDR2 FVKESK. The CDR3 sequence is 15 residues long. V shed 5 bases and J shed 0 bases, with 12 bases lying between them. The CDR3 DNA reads TGTGCCAGCAGCTACTGGGACCTAAGCACAGATACGCAGTATTTT. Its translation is CASSYWDLSTDTQYF.

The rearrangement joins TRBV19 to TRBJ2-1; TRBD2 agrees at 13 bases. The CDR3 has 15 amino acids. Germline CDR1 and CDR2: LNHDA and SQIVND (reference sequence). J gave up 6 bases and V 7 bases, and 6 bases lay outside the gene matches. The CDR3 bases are TGTGCCAGTACTTGGACTAGCGGGAGATTCAATGAGCAGTTCTTC. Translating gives CASTWTSGRFNEQFF.

The CDR3 coding sequence is TGCGCCAGCAGACCATCAGCAGATACGCAGTATTTT. This codes for CASRPSADTQYF. The chain is built from TRBV5-1 and TRBJ2-3; D ambiguous. The CDR3 is 12 residues long. Trimming removed 5 bases from V and 4 bases from J, with 8 bases in between. Germline CDR1 is SGHRS and CDR2 is YFSETQ. Drawing the rest from reference TRBV5-1 and TRBJ2-3, the complete variable domain is KAGVTQTPRYLIKTRGQQVTLSCSPISGHRSVSWYQQTPGQGLQFLFEYFSETQRNKGNFPGRFSGRQFSNSRSEMNVSTLELGDSALYLCASRPSADTQYFGPGTRLTVL.

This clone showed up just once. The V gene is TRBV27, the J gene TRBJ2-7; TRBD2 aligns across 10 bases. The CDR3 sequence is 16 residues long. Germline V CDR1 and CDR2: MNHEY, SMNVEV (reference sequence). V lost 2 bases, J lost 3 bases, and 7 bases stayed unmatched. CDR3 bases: TGTGCCAGCAGTTTACTAGCGGGAGCTCTATACTACGAGCAGTACTTC. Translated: CASSLLAGALYYEQYF.

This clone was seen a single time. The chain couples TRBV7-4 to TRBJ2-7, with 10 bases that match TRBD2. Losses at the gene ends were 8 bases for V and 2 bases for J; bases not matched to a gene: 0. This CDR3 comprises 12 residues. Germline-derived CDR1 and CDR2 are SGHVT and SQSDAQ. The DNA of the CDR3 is TGTGCCAGCCTAGCGGGAGCCTACGAGCAGTACTTC. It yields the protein CASLAGAYEQYF.

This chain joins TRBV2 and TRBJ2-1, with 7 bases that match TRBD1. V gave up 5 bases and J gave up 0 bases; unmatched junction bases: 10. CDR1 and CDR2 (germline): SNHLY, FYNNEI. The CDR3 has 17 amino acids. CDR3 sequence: CASSPLTGTGSYNEQFF. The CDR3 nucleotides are TGTGCCAGCAGTCCTCTGACAGGGACGGGCTCCTACAATGAGCAGTTCTTC.

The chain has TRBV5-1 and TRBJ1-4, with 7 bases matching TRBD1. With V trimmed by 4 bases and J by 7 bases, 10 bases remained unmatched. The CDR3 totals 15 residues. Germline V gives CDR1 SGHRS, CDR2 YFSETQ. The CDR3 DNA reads TGCGCCAGCAGCCTAGCACGGGACAGCGGTGAAAAACTGTTTTTT. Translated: CASSLARDSGEKLFF.

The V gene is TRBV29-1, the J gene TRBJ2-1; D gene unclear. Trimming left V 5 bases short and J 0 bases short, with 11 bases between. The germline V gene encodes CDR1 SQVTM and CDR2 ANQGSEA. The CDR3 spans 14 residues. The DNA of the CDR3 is TGCAGCGTTTCGTTAGGGTTCTCCTACAATGAGCAGTTCTTC. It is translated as CSVSLGFSYNEQFF.

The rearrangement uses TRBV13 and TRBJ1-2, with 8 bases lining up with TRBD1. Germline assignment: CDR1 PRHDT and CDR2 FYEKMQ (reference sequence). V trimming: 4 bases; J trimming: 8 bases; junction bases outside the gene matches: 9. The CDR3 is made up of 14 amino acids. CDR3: CASSSQSTGEGYTF. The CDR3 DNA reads TGTGCCAGCAGCTCCCAATCGACAGGGGAGGGCTACACCTTC.

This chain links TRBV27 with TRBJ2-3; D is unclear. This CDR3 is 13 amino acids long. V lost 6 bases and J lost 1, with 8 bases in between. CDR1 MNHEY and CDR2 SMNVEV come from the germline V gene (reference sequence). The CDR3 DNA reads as TGTGCCAGCAGCCCGGTCGGCACAGATACGCAGTATTTT. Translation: CASSPVGTDTQYF.

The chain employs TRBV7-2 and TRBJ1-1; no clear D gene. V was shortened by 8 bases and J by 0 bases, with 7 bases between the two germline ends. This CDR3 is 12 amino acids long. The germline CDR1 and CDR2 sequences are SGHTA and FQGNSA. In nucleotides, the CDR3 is TGTGCCAGCTCGACGGTGAACACTGAAGCTTTCTTT. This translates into CASSTVNTEAFF. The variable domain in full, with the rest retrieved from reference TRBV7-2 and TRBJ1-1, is GAGVSQSPSNKVTEKGKDVELRCDPISGHTALYWYRQSLGQGLEFLIYFQGNSAPDKSGLPSDRFSAERTGGSVSTLTIQRTQQEDSAVYLCASSTVNTEAFFGQGTRLTVV.

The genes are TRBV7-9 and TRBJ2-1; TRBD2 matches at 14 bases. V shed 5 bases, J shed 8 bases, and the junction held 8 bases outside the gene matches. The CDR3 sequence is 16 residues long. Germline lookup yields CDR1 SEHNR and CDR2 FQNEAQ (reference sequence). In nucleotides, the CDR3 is TGTGCCAGCAGCCCCTCCGGGACTAGCGGGAGCGATGAGCAGTTCTTC. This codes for CASSPSGTSGSDEQFF.

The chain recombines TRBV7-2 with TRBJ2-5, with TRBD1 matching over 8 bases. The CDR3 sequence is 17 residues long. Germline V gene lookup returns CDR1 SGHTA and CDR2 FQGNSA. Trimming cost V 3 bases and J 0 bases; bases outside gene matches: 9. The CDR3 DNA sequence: TGTGCCAGCAGCTTCTCATGGACAGGGCAGAACCAAGAGACCCAGTACTTC. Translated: CASSFSWTGQNQETQYF.